The 10 T cell receptor beta chains below were found in one sample sequenced in a study of blood T cell repertoires in COVID-19. The table came from immunoSEQ multiplex PCR; TCRdb's copy has only in-frame clones and leaves some out. The table shows tens of thousands of clones, with 82% occurring only once. The sequencing input was peripheral blood. The receptor source for this set is a woman aged 60 to 75 with acute or convalescent COVID-19.

The sample holds one count of this clone. The chain joins TRBV18 to TRBJ1-3; TRBD1 matches 7 bases. Looked up from germline, CDR1 is KGHSH and CDR2 is LQKENI. The ends lost 3 bases at V and 0 bases at J; junction bases unmatched: 8. CDR3 length: 17 amino acids. The CDR3 spells CASSPATQGDSGNTIYF. CDR3 DNA sequence: TGTGCCAGCTCACCGGCGACTCAGGGGGACTCTGGAAACACCATATATTTT.

The chain carries TRBV29-1 and TRBJ2-7; D is possibly TRBD1 (6 bases). There are 14 residues in the CDR3. Trimming cost V 7 bases and J 7 bases, with 23 bases left between them. Germline assignment: CDR1 SQVTM and CDR2 ANQGSEA. CDR3 in DNA: TGCAGCGCCAGCCAGGGGCCTCCTACACGGGAGCAGTACTTC. This encodes CSASQGPPTREQYF.

The chain carries TRBV28 and TRBJ1-2; 8 bases are shared with TRBD1. Per the germline V gene, CDR1 is MDHEN and CDR2 is SYDVKM. The CDR3 runs 16 residues. V lost 2 bases and J lost 5; bases outside the gene matches: 10. The CDR3 loop is CASSLPGQGTAYGYTF. The DNA of the CDR3 is TGTGCCAGCAGTTTACCTGGACAGGGAACGGCGTATGGCTACACCTTC.

The rearrangement links TRBV18 to TRBJ1-2, with D hard to call. Germline loops: CDR1 KGHSH, CDR2 LQKENI. The CDR3 contains 14 residues. V was pared by 6 bases and J by 4 bases, with 15 bases between. CDR3 DNA sequence: TGTGCCAGCTCCCCAGAGGGAGCCTCCTATGGCTACACCTTC. Encoded protein: CASSPEGASYGYTF.

This chain joins TRBV5-6 and TRBJ2-5; D unclear. In germline, CDR1 is SGHDT, CDR2 YYEEEE. This CDR3 is 13 amino acids long. The germline V and J ends were trimmed by 0 bases and 3 bases, with 6 bases remaining between them. The CDR3 here is CASSLGSEETQYF. The DNA of the CDR3 is TGTGCCAGCAGCTTGGGCAGTGAAGAGACCCAGTACTTC. Variable domain in full (rest from reference TRBV5-6 and TRBJ2-5): DAGVTQSPTHLIKTRGQQVTLRCSPKSGHDTVSWYQQALGQGPQFIFQYYEEEERQRGNFPDRFSGHQFPNYSSELNVNALLLGDSALYLCASSLGSEETQYFGPGTRLLVL.

The rearrangement links TRBV28 to TRBJ2-1, with 16 nucleotides matching TRBD2. Germline V gene data show CDR1 as MDHEN and CDR2 as SYDVKM. J lost 10 bases, V lost 5 bases, and 11 bases had no gene match. The CDR3 sequence is 17 residues long. CDR3 sequence (DNA): TGTGCCAGCAGTCCCCGGGGACTAGCGGGGGGGCCAGGCGAGCAGTTCTTC. Encoded protein: CASSPRGLAGGPGEQFF.

The chain has TRBV7-2 and TRBJ1-1; TRBD1 aligns across 10 bases. The CDR3 consists of 16 residues. V dropped 4 bases and J dropped 5; count of bases not matched to a gene: 10. Per the germline V gene, CDR1 is SGHTA and CDR2 is FQGNSA. As DNA, the CDR3 is TGTGCCAGCAGCTCACCGGGACAGGGGTTAAGGACTGAAGCTTTCTTT. Its protein product is CASSSPGQGLRTEAFF. The variable domain in full, completed from reference TRBV7-2 and TRBJ1-1, reads GAGVSQSPSNKVTEKGKDVELRCDPISGHTALYWYRQSLGQGLEFLIYFQGNSAPDKSGLPSDRFSAERTGGSVSTLTIQRTQQEDSAVYLCASSSPGQGLRTEAFFGQGTRLTVV.

This clone was observed a single time. CDR3 in DNA: TGTGCCAGCAGTACAGACAGGGGAGGTCAGCCCCAGCATTTT. It yields the protein CASSTDRGGQPQHF. The chain is built from TRBV2 and TRBJ1-5; 8 positions agree with TRBD1. With V trimmed by 5 bases and J by 6 bases, 6 bases remained unmatched. CDR3 length equals 14 residues. CDR1 is SNHLY and CDR2 is FYNNEI in the germline V gene.

This clone has a single count. The chain links TRBV15 to TRBJ1-5, with 7 bases lining up with TRBD1. CDR1 and CDR2 (germline): LNHNV, YYDKDF (reference sequence). V lost 0 bases and J lost 4; bases outside the gene matches: 9. CDR3 length: 17 amino acids. In DNA, the CDR3 is TGTGCCACCAGCAGAGAGCCAGGGGGAAAGGGAAATCAGCCCCAGCATTTT. Protein: CATSREPGGKGNQPQHF.

The rearrangement links TRBV20-1 to TRBJ1-2; 8 bases agree with TRBD1. The junction had 7 bases not matched to a gene; V was cut back by 3 bases and J by 13 bases. Germline-derived CDR1 and CDR2 are DFQATT and SNEGSKA (reference sequence). The CDR3 is 11 residues long. CDR3 residues: CSASTQGGATF. The CDR3 nucleotides are TGCAGTGCTAGTACACAGGGGGGAGCCACCTTC.